This TCR beta chain was recovered during a study of OX40 agonist ivuxolimab in advanced cancers. About the research overall: Across the patients, intravenous ivuxolimab was delivered every 2 weeks at 0.01 to 10 mg/kg. Study observations and caveats: Some patients who did not respond also had low normalized T-cell clonal expansion. Blood T cells, both CD4+ and CD8+, expanded clonally by week 6 at 0.1 to 3.0 mg/kg.

About this clone itself: Its antigen remains unidentified.

Germline V gene sequence: CDR1 GTSNPN, CDR2 SVGIG (reference sequence). Trimming cost V 2 bases and J 4 bases; bases outside gene matches: 6. The CDR3 spans 14 residues. Using immunoSEQ multiplex PCR, the repertoire was profiled, and TCRdb retains in-frame clones only, with some absent. The sample has approximately 40,000 clones; around 73% are singletons. The chain combines TRBV30 with TRBJ1-1; 8 nucleotides line up with TRBD1. This specimen was CD4+ or CD8+ T cells sorted from blood, taken in a trial of the OX40 agonist ivuxolimab. This clonotype was sampled from an adult with an advanced solid tumor such as melanoma, head and neck, liver or kidney cancer. The CDR3 reads CAWSIGQGGTEAFF. DNA for the CDR3: TGTGCCTGGAGTATCGGACAGGGTGGCACTGAAGCTTTCTTT. Based on the CDR3 plus reference TRBV30 and TRBJ1-1, the full variable domain is SQTIHQWPATLVQPVGSPLSLECTVEGTSNPNLYWYRQAAGRGLQLLFYSVGIGQISSEVPQNLSASRPQDRQFILSSKKLLLSDSGFYLCAWSIGQGGTEAFFGQGTRLTVV.